This is a list of T cell receptor beta chains from one sample in a study of T cell responses to AZD1222 COVID-19 vaccine. Sequencing used immunoSEQ multiplex PCR; TCRdb keeps in-frame clones, though not all of them. The sample carries roughly 96,000 clones, roughly 87% recorded once. The sample here was peripheral blood, taken on day 0 of AZD1222 vaccination. The origin of the receptors is an adult in good health. CDR3s leave out the opening cysteine and the closing phenylalanine or tryptophan.

V gene	J gene	CDR3 protein
TRBV6-2/TRBV6-3	TRBJ1-4	ASSPRPGTEKLF
TRBV18	TRBJ2-5	ASSRLLGGQETQY
TRBV27	TRBJ2-7	ASSPPPRSGGSYEQY
TRBV5-4	TRBJ2-2	ASSLGSSLNTGELF
TRBV5-8	TRBJ1-2	ASSPGGPYGYT
TRBV24-1	TRBJ1-5	ATSDPRVGNQPQH
TRBV5-4	TRBJ1-1	ASSKETGGTEAF
TRBV21-1	TRBJ1-2	ASSNEETAFLWATPTYGYT
TRBV2	TRBJ1-2	ASRLAGATYGYT
TRBV12-3/TRBV12-4	TRBJ1-5	ASTKAGLGAQH
TRBV28	TRBJ1-1	ASRLSGGIAF
TRBV3-1/TRBV3-2	TRBJ1-2	ASSLIGQPNYGYT
TRBV10-3	TRBJ1-5	AISAGNNQPQH
TRBV19	TRBJ2-7	ASSMTSGGSSYEQY
TRBV5-4	TRBJ1-6	ASGTPGQGNSPLH
TRBV3-1/TRBV3-2	TRBJ1-1	ASSQDLVREAF
TRBV4-2	TRBJ2-5	ASSQDVSGGAIETQY
TRBV19	TRBJ2-6	ASTPTVSGANVLT
TRBV7-9	TRBJ1-2	ASRRTAENYGYT
TRBV2	TRBJ2-5	ASKGVAGGLETQY
TRBV27	TRBJ1-2	ASGGGDYGYT
TRBV3-1/TRBV3-2	TRBJ1-6	ASSTQNSPLH
TRBV28	TRBJ1-2	ASSFPTGVWYGYT
TRBV9	TRBJ2-7	ASSVEGLPGDEQY
TRBV24-1	TRBJ2-6	ATVRRGLSSGANVLT
TRBV11-2	TRBJ2-7	ASSPTSYEQY
TRBV29-1	TRBJ1-2	SVTENYGYT
TRBV4-1	TRBJ1-2	ASSQDHRTGGYGYT
TRBV11-2	TRBJ2-3	ASRSGHSRLINTQY
TRBV4-1	TRBJ2-6	ASSHPPGQGISGANVLT
TRBV20-1	TRBJ2-3	SASYLSTDTQY
TRBV3-1/TRBV3-2	TRBJ2-2	ASSRKRGVNTGELF
TRBV2	TRBJ1-1	ASRTLTGPGNTEAF
TRBV30	TRBJ1-5	AWSVILNQPQH
TRBV7-2	TRBJ2-3	ASSSPVGTDTQY
TRBV7-9	TRBJ2-3	ASSPGYVNTDTQY
TRBV3-1/TRBV3-2	TRBJ2-7	ASSQARAGTGDHEQY
TRBV27	TRBJ2-7	ASSLDGIGSYEQY
TRBV5-1	TRBJ2-7	ASSPALGSYEQY
TRBV2	TRBJ1-1	ASRGDSKTEAF
TRBV6-5	TRBJ1-2	ASSYSIGGSHYGYT
TRBV7-9	TRBJ2-7	ASSSDREHEQY
TRBV27	TRBJ1-2	ASRARGYYGYT
TRBV7-2	TRBJ2-1	ASSSGRGDYNEQF
TRBV6-5	TRBJ2-7	ASRVGQGGYEQY
TRBV7-6	TRBJ1-1	ASSSLMGLNTEAF